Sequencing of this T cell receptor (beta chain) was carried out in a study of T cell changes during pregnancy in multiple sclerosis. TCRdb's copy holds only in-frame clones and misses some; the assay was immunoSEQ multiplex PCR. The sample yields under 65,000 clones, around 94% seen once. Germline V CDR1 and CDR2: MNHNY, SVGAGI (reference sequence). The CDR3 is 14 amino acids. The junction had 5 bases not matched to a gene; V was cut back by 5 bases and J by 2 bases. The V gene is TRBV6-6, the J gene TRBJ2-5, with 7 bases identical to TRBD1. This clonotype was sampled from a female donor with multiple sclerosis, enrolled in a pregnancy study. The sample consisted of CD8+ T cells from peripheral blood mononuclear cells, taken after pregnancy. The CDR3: CASSPTGAQETQYF. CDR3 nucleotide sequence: TGTGCCAGCAGTCCTACAGGGGCGCAAGAGACCCAGTACTTC.